The 14 T cell receptor beta chains below all came from one sample that was sequenced in a study of blood T cell repertoires in COVID-19. Sequenced by immunoSEQ multiplex PCR; TCRdb stores in-frame clones only, minus some. The sample shows about 150,000 clones, approximately 88% of them seen only once. The material sequenced was PBMCs or T cells enriched from blood (not recorded which). The receptors stem from a man aged 70 or older who had been exposed to COVID-19.

The CDR3 region has the DNA TGTGCCAGCAGCTTTCAGGGAATGAACACTGAAGCTTTCTTT. Its translation is CASSFQGMNTEAFF. The gene calls are TRBV11-2 and TRBJ1-1, with D perhaps matching TRBD1 (5 bases). The V end lost 3 bases, the J end lost 0 bases, and 8 bases lay between the germline ends. Germline assignment: CDR1 SGHAT and CDR2 FQNNGV. This CDR3 contains 14 residues. The full variable domain, its missing parts supplied by reference TRBV11-2 and TRBJ1-1, is EAGVAQSPRYKIIEKRQSVAFWCNPISGHATLYWYQQILGQGPKLLIQFQNNGVVDDSQLPKDRFSAERLKGVDSTLKIQPAKLEDSAVYLCASSFQGMNTEAFFGQGTRLTVV.

The chain combines TRBV6-5 with TRBJ2-7; D remains unclear. Germline V gene sequence: CDR1 MNHEY, CDR2 SVGAGI. V was trimmed by 4 bases and J by 5 bases, leaving 15 bases between them. This CDR3 contains 14 residues. CDR3 coding DNA: TGTGCCAGCAGTTCCCCTCTTACGGAGAACGAGCAGTACTTC. It is translated as CASSSPLTENEQYF.

This clone occurred once. V usage is TRBV28 and J usage is TRBJ2-2, with 7 bases identical to TRBD2. This CDR3 contains 14 residues. The germline gives CDR1 MDHEN, CDR2 SYDVKM. After removal of 6 bases from V and 5 bases from J, the junction contained 6 bases not matched to a gene. CDR3 residues: CASRLQAGTGELFF. In nucleotides, the CDR3 is TGTGCCAGCAGACTCCAAGCGGGAACCGGGGAGCTGTTTTTT.

The rearrangement joins TRBV30 to TRBJ2-7, with unresolved D. Germline CDR1 is GTSNPN and CDR2 is SVGIG (reference sequence). Trimming took off 5 bases at V and 0 bases at J, with 11 bases between the two ends. The length of the CDR3 is 13 residues. The CDR3 bases are TGTGCCTGGCAGGCAATCAACTCCTACGAGCAGTACTTC. Translating gives CAWQAINSYEQYF.

V gene TRBV6-2 or TRBV6-3 combines with J gene TRBJ2-7, with a possible D match to TRBD1 (5 bases). The CDR3 has 15 amino acids. Germline V gene data show CDR1 as MNHEY and CDR2 as SVGEGT. Trimming left V 2 bases short and J 2 bases short, with 13 bases between. The CDR3 DNA is TGTGCCAGCAGTTACGGGGCAGACTCAACCTACGAGCAGTACTTC. This sequence encodes CASSYGADSTYEQYF.

The chain is built from TRBV18 and TRBJ1-6, with 8 bases identical to TRBD1. The V and J ends lost 0 bases and 7 bases, in that order; junction bases with no gene match: 2. Looked up from germline, CDR1 is KGHSH and CDR2 is LQKENI. The CDR3 runs 15 residues. The chain's CDR3 is CASSPPGQGNSPLHF. Written as DNA, the CDR3 is TGTGCCAGCTCACCACCAGGACAGGGCAATTCACCCCTCCACTTT.

Note on this clone: The junction departs from germline at one end; a sequencing error may be responsible. The J gene is TRBJ1-1, the V gene TRBV23-1, with a tentative D call TRBD1 (5 bases). TRBV23-1 is annotated as an ORF whose role is uncertain. CDR3 length: 15 amino acids. The CDR3 nucleotides are TGCGCCAGCAGCCAATCATCGCAGGGCAGACCTGAAGCTTTCTTT. Amino acid sequence: CASSQSSQGRPEAFF.

The J gene is TRBJ2-2, the V gene TRBV27, with 8 bases fitting TRBD1. The J segment lost 7 bases and the V segment lost 2 bases, leaving 6 bases of the junction unmatched. The CDR3 totals 15 residues. Germline CDR1 is MNHEY and CDR2 is SMNVEV (reference sequence). The CDR3 spells CASSLKQGVGGELFF. The CDR3 DNA reads as TGTGCCAGCAGTTTAAAACAGGGGGTAGGCGGGGAGCTGTTTTTT.

The chain is built from TRBV3-1 (or the pseudogene TRBV3-2) and TRBJ2-7; no firm D call. The V gene lost 4 bases and the J gene lost 7 bases, with 14 bases spanning the gap. Per germline, CDR1 LGHDT and CDR2 YNNKEL (reference sequence). CDR3 length: 13 residues. The CDR3 bases are TGTGCCAGCAGCCTAGGAAATAGCCAAGAGCAGTACTTC. Amino acids: CASSLGNSQEQYF.

The chain is built from TRBV28 and TRBJ1-6; D possibly corresponds to TRBD1 (5 bases). The CDR3 runs to 14 residues. CDR1 and CDR2 from the germline V gene are MDHEN and SYDVKM. V was clipped by 5 bases and J by 3 bases, with 8 bases between them. The CDR3 loop is CASSGGDYNSPLHF. CDR3 in DNA: TGTGCCAGCAGTGGGGGGGACTATAATTCACCCCTCCACTTT. Together with reference TRBV28 and TRBJ1-6, the CDR3 gives the full variable domain: DVKVTQSSRYLVKRTGEKVFLECVQDMDHENMFWYRQDPGLGLRLIYFSYDVKMKEKGDIPEGYSVSREKKERFSLILESASTNQTSMYLCASSGGDYNSPLHFGNGTRLTVT.

The chain carries TRBV7-2 and TRBJ1-3; 8 bases align to TRBD1. The ends lost 5 bases at V and 3 bases at J; junction bases unmatched: 6. Germline-derived CDR1 and CDR2 are SGHTA and FQGNSA. CDR3 length: 15 residues. The CDR3 DNA is TGTGCCAGCAGCCCTCAGGGGGCGCTTGGAAACACCATATATTTT. The encoded protein is CASSPQGALGNTIYF.

The chain recombines TRBV28 with TRBJ2-7; D gene ambiguous. CDR3 size: 12 residues. V dropped 3 bases and J dropped 6 bases, with 9 bases sitting between them. In germline, CDR1 is MDHEN, CDR2 SYDVKM. CDR3 in DNA: TGTGCCAGCAGTTTGTTAGCTGGCGAGCAGTACTTC. Translation gives CASSLLAGEQYF.

The chain uses TRBV20-1 and TRBJ1-1; TRBD1 matches 8 bases. V shed 6 bases, J shed 5 bases, and the junction held 2 bases outside the gene matches. Germline V gives CDR1 DFQATT, CDR2 SNEGSKA (reference sequence). The CDR3 is 11 amino acids. The CDR3: CSAYRGTEAFF. CDR3 nucleotide sequence: TGCAGTGCCTACAGGGGGACTGAAGCTTTCTTT.

The table lists this clone with a few counts. The genes are TRBV5-6 and TRBJ1-1; 7 bases are a match to TRBD1. This CDR3 is 15 amino acids long. Germline CDR1 and CDR2: SGHDT and YYEEEE. J was trimmed by 0 bases and V by 5 bases; bases with no gene match: 7. The DNA for the CDR3 is TGTGCCAGCAGTTCACAGGGGAGCTTGAACACTGAAGCTTTCTTT. It is translated as CASSSQGSLNTEAFF.